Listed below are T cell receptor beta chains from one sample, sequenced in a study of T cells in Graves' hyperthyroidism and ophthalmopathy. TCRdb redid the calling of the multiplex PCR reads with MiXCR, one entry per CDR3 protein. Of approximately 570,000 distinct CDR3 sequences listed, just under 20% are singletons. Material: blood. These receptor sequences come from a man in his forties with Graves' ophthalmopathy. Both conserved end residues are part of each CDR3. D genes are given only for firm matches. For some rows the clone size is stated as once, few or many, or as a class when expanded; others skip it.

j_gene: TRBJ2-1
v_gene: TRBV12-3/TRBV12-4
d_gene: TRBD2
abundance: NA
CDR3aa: CASSVSGADYNEQFF
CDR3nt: TGTGCCAGCAGCGTTAGCGGGGCCGACTACAATGAGCAGTTCTTC

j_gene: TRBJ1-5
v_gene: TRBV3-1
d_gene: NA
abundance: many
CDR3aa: CASSPEGRGQPQHF
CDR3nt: TGTGCCAGCAGCCCGGAAGGTAGGGGTCAGCCCCAGCATTTT

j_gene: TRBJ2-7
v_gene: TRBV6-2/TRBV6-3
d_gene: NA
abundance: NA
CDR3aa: CASSSASAVYEQYF
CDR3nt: TGTGCCAGCAGTTCGGCTAGCGCTGTTTACGAGCAGTACTTC

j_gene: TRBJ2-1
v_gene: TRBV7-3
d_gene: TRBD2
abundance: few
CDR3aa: CASSLNGGAWEQFF
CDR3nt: TGTGCCAGCAGCTTAAACGGGGGGGCTTGGGAGCAGTTCTTC

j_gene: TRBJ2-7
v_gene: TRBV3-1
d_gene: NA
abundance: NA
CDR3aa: CASSQDQGIWQYF
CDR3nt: TGTGCCAGCAGCCAAGACCAGGGCATCTGGCAGTACTTC

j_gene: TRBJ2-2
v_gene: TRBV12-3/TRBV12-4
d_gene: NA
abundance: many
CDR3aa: CASTSGARYTGELFF
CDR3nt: TGTGCCAGCACCTCGGGGGCTAGGTACACCGGGGAGCTGTTTTTT

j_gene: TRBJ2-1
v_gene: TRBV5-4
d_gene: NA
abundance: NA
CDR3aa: CASSLAGSAGNNEQFF
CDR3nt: TGTGCCAGCAGCTTGGCTGGGTCGGCGGGGAACAATGAGCAGTTCTTC

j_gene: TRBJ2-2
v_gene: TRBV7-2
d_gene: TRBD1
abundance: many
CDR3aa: CASSLEGATGELFF
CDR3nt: TGTGCCAGCAGCTTAGAGGGGGCGACCGGGGAGCTGTTTTTT

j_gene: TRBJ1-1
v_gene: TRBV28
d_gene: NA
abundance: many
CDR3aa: CASSLDRGGTEAFF
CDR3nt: TGTGCCAGCAGTTTAGATCGGGGAGGCACTGAAGCTTTCTTT

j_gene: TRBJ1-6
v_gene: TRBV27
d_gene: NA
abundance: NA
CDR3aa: CASSLSHSPLHF
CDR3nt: TGTGCCAGCAGTTTATCTCATTCACCCCTCCACTTT

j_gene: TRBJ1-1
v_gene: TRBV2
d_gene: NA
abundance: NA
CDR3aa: CVHPGGGTEAFF
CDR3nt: TGTGTCCACCCCGGGGGGGGCACTGAAGCTTTCTTT

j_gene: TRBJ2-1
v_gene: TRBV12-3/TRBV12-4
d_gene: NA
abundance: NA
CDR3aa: CASRLDANNEQFF
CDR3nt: TGTGCCAGCAGACTGGACGCTAACAATGAGCAGTTCTTC

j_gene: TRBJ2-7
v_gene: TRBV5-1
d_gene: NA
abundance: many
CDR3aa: CASSLAQPGYEQYF
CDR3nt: TGCGCCAGCAGCTTGGCACAGCCAGGCTACGAGCAGTACTTC

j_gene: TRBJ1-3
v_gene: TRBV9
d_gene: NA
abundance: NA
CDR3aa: CASSAVPGALLPGNTIYF
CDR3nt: TGTGCCAGCAGCGCGGTTCCGGGAGCCTTGCTGCCTGGAAACACCATATATTTT

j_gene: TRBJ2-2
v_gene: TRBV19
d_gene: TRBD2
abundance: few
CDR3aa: CASSISGGITGELFF
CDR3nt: TGTGCCAGTAGTATTAGCGGGGGAATCACCGGGGAGCTGTTTTTT

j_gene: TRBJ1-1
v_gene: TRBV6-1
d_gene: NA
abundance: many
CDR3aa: CASSFGLGEDTEAFF
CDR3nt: TGTGCCAGCAGTTTTGGATTGGGTGAGGACACTGAAGCTTTCTTT

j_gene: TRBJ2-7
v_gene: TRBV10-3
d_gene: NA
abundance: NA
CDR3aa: CAISSLGLRYEQYF
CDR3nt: TGTGCCATCAGTTCTTTGGGACTTCGCTACGAGCAGTACTTC

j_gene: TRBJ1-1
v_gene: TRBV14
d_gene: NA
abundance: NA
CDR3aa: CASSQVRPTEAFF
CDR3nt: TGTGCCAGCAGCCAAGTCCGACCCACTGAAGCTTTCTTT

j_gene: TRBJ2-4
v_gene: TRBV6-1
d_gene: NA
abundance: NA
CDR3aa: CASSPPRSAKNIQYF
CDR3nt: TGTGCCAGCAGTCCTCCTAGATCGGCCAAAAACATTCAGTACTTC

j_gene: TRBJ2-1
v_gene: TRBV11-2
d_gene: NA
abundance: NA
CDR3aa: CASSDTHEQFF
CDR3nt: TGTGCCAGCAGCGATACTCATGAGCAGTTCTTC

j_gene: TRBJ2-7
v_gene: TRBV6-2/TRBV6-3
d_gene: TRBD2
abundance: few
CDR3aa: CASSYVGTSYEQYF
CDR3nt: TGTGCCAGCAGTTACGTTGGGACTAGCTACGAGCAGTACTTC

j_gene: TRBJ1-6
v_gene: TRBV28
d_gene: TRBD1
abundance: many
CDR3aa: CASGGGGTGASPLHF
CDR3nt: TGTGCCAGCGGCGGGGGCGGGACAGGGGCTTCACCCCTCCACTTT

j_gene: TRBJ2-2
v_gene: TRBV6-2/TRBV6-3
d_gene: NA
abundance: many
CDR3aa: CASSHPPGLVDTGELFF
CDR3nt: TGTGCCAGCAGTCACCCCCCGGGGCTAGTGGACACCGGGGAGCTGTTTTTT

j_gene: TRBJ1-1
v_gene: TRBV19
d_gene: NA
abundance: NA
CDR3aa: CASSMAAEAFF
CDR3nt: TGTGCCAGTAGTATGGCGGCTGAAGCTTTCTTT

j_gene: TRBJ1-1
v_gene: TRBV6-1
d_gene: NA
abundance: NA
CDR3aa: CASSEGTSGGTEAFF
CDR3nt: TGTGCCAGCAGTGAAGGGACATCAGGAGGAACTGAAGCTTTCTTT

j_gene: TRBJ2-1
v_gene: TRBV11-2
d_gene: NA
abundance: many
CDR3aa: CASSLGREPYNEQFF
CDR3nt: TGTGCCAGCAGCTTGGGAAGGGAACCCTACAATGAGCAGTTCTTC

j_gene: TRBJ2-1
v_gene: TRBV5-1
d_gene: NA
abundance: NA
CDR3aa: CASSPRGVELHNEQFF
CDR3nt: TGCGCCAGCAGCCCCCGCGGTGTGGAGCTCCACAATGAGCAGTTCTTC

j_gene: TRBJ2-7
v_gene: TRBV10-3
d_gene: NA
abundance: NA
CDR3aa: CAISEYDSYYEQYF
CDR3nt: TGTGCCATCAGTGAGTACGACAGCTACTACGAGCAGTACTTC

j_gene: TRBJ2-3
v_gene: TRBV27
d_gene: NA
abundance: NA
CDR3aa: CASSWGGGPDTQYF
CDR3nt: TGTGCCAGCAGTTGGGGGGGGGGGCCGGATACGCAGTATTTT

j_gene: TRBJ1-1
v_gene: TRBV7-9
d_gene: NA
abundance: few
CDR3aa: CASSYFAQTEAFF
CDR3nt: TGTGCCAGCAGCTATTTCGCACAGACTGAAGCTTTCTTT

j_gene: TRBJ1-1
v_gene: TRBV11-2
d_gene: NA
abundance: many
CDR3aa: CASSLEGAGTEAFF
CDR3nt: TGTGCCAGCAGCTTGGAAGGGGCCGGGACTGAAGCTTTCTTT

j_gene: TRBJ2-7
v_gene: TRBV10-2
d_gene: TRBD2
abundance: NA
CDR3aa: CASRPGLAGARYEQYF
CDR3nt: TGCGCCAGCAGACCGGGACTAGCGGGAGCTAGGTACGAGCAGTACTTC

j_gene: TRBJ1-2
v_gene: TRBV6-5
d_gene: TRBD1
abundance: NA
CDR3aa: CASSYTSSTGQGYTF
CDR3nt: TGTGCCAGCAGTTACACCTCTTCGACAGGGCAAGGCTACACCTTC

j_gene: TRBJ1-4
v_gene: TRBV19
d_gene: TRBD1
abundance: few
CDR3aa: CASSILSGRGSEKLFF
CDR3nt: TGTGCCAGTAGTATTCTATCGGGCAGGGGGTCTGAAAAACTGTTTTTT

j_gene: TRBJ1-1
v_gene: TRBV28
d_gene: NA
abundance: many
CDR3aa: CASSVPTVNTEAFF
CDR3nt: TGTGCCAGCAGCGTTCCTACAGTGAACACTGAAGCTTTCTTT